Sequencing of this T cell receptor (beta chain) was carried out in a study of neurological immune-mediated disorders. V was shortened by 2 bases and J by 10 bases, with 18 bases between the two germline ends. The length of the CDR3 is 15 residues. Germline assignment: CDR1 LGHDT and CDR2 YNNKEL (reference sequence). TCRdb re-called the 5' RACE reads with MiXCR, one entry per CDR3 protein. The sample consists of tens of thousands of distinct CDR3 sequences, 4.5% to 5.5% of them appearing once. Ten or more counts support this clonotype. This chain connects TRBV3-1 to TRBJ2-1; TRBD2 is a possible D gene (7 bases). Sequenced material: PBMCs. The receptor's source is a man aged 25 to 40 with multiple sclerosis. In nucleotides, the CDR3 is TGTGCCAGCAGCCAAAGCGCTTCGGGGGGCGAGGAGCAGTTCTTC. It yields the protein CASSQSASGGEEQFF.